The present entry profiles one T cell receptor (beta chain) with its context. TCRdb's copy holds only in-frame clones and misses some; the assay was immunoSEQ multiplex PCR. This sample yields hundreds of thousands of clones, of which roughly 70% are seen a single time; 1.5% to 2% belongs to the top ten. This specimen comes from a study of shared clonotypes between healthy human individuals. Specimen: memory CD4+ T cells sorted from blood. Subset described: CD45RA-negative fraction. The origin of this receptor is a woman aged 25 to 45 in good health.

This CDR3 reads CASSVGGVANQPQHF. For the CDR3, the DNA is TGTGCCAGCAGTGTTGGGGGCGTAGCAAATCAGCCCCAGCATTTT. V is TRBV6-1 and J is TRBJ1-5; perhaps TRBD1 as D (6 bases). Trimming removed 4 bases from V and 4 bases from J, with 14 bases in between. The CDR3 consists of 15 residues. The V gene's germline CDR1 is MNHNS and CDR2 SASEGT.